The source of this TCR beta chain is a study of spatial heterogeneity in lung cancer (dated by TCRdb to the late 2010s). Some background on the complete study: Beta-chain transcripts were consistently detected in greater numbers than alpha-chain transcripts, which likely reflects a higher abundance of beta-chain transcripts. In the raw uncorrected reads, each unique combination of TCR and UMI appeared more than ten times on average. In non-small cell lung cancer, the study made a quantitative comparison of TCR alpha and beta repertoires among multiple tumor regions, matched nontumor lung and blood. TCR repertoire features were related to nonsynonymous mutation counts determined by whole-exome sequencing of tumor tissue. Both alpha and beta chains were TCR-sequenced in 220 or so tumor regions, under 70 matched nontumor lung samples and 55 to 60 PBMC samples obtained at surgery. The study at large found these results: Confirming at a functional level the hypothesis that regional TCRs recognize regional mutations was considered to require additional single-cell paired TCR alpha and beta sequencing. Ubiquitous expanded tumor TCRs showed up in blood more often at tumor resection than at routine follow-up.

This clonotype showed up many times. What this receptor recognizes is not known. No much larger clonotype is one base removed from it; base qualities were not supplied. The protocol used for the library was 5' RACE. The run used a NextSeq 500. To allow correction of PCR and sequencing errors, the TCR library protocol tagged every TCR cDNA molecule with a unique molecular identifier. In the source study's methods: TCR identification, UMI-based error correction and CDR3 extraction were all carried out with Decombinator tools. TCRs above a frequency of 2 per 1,000, corresponding to the top 1% of the tumor frequency distribution, were defined as expanded. Rényi diversity was computed with the R vegan package after subsampling each repertoire 100 times to 5,000 TCRs. CDR3 similarity networks were built from amino acid triplet string-kernel similarity, with CDR3s being connected when pairwise similarity was above 0.82. TCRdb reran the public reads through fastp at Q25 and MiXCR, keeping productive beta chains. Identical CDR3 protein sequences are pooled into one entry, listed with their most common genes and DNA. It is TCRdb's table, rather than the study itself, that gives the V and J calls and clone size. The sample table holds just under 40,000 distinct CDR3 sequences, of which less than 6% were seen once. The top ten hold around a tenth of the sample.

There are 15 amino acids in the CDR3, from cysteine to phenylalanine inclusive. Kept here is only the CDR3 DNA, which spans 45 bases and is read in frame from base 1. CDR1 and CDR2, per the germline V gene (reference sequence), are DFQATT and SNEGSKA. Relative to germline, V is 0 bases shorter and J is 7 bases shorter, with 13 bases between their ends. The time point label, as the study defines it: sample taken at primary tumor resection. TCR sequencing used whole RNA extracted from tumor and nontumor lung tissue, or from cryopreserved PBMC samples, without cell sorting. Samples were obtained from roughly 72 patients with early-stage, untreated non-small cell lung cancer from the lung TRACERx cohort. A patient was chosen for TCR sequencing only when enough RNA was available from at least two tumor regions.

The sequence derives from a male donor with early-stage non-small cell lung cancer. This sequence uses TRBV20-1 and TRBJ1-6; the D gene is not confidently resolved. This sample comprised PBMCs, obtained at surgery. The CDR3 in this case is CSARDGGRQNSPLHF. The sequenced DNA is TGCAGTGCTAGAGATGGCGGCAGGCAAAATTCACCCCTCCACTTT.